One TCR beta chain is described in this entry. This clonotype has ten or more counts. There is no known antigen for this receptor. Per-base qualities were not stored, and no clone one base away is much larger. The data were taken from a study of T-cell memory formation after mild COVID-19 (dated by TCRdb to the early 2020s). For context, the study as a whole: TCR sequence clusters from the two donors were found to be largely donor specific. In a couple of donors, T-cell clones that expanded and contracted after mild COVID-19 were followed by sequencing TCRalpha and TCRbeta repertoires longitudinally. The cohort comprised two young, previously healthy adult volunteers, one female and one male. General findings and caveats noted by the study authors: Only a couple of mild cases were covered by the study, and larger cohorts that include severe cases with pre-infection samples were considered necessary. Clones contracting from day 15 to 85 had balanced CD4/CD8 phenotypes, while a second wave expanding from day 15 to 37 was biased towards CD4+. SARS-CoV-2 specificity of the second-wave clones peaking on day 37 was not confirmed. Contracting CD4+ clones were found mainly in CM and EM memory subsets, while CD8+ clones were enriched in EMRA. Some responding clones were detected in pre-infection memory, which suggested that pre-existing cross-reactive memory T cells had joined the SARS-CoV-2 response.

Sequencing instrument: Illumina NovaSeq 6000. cDNA libraries for TCRalpha and TCRbeta were prepared by 5'RACE using constant-segment primers, with sample barcodes and unique molecular identifiers added. RNA was extracted from every sample with Trizol reagent. Library amplification was performed in two PCR steps, and a second sample barcode and Illumina TruSeq adapters were introduced in the second step. The libraries were sequenced on an Illumina NovaSeq using 2 x 150 bp paired-end reads. The authors processed their data as follows. With migec v1.2.7, reads were demultiplexed and then collapsed into UMI-guided consensus sequences. Using mixcr v2.1.11, UMI consensuses were aligned to TRA and TRB V and J templates and then assembled into clonotypes. A clonotype was counted as expanded or contracted only when both edgeR and NoisET called the clonotype significant, with the noise models trained on biological replicates. edgeR calls used a false discovery rate-adjusted p below 0.01 and a log2 fold-change threshold of 1. PCA with hierarchical clustering of max-normalized trajectories of the 1000 most abundant clonotypes was used as exploratory dynamics analysis. Each responding clone was given a CD4 or CD8 phenotype based on the CD4+ and CD8+ repertoires, which had been sequenced separately. TCRdb reworked the public reads: Q25 trimming with fastp, MiXCR clone assembly, productive beta chains retained. CDR3 protein duplicates are merged, each entry listing the most common genes and DNA. These V and J calls derive from TCRdb rather than the authors' analysis. Present in this sample are roughly 150,000 distinct CDR3 sequences, roughly 14% of which were seen just once. Clones ranked in the top ten supply approximately 14% of the sample.

CDR1 and CDR2, looked up from the germline V gene, are SGHTA and FQGNSA. The CDR3 starts with the cysteine, ends with the phenylalanine, and has 14 residues. The DNA shown is the 42-base CDR3, in frame from base 1. A distance of 7 bases separates the germline ends of V and J, which lose 1 base and 1 base respectively. Ficoll-Paque density gradient centrifugation was used to isolate PBMCs. This receptor was identified in an adult woman who had mild COVID-19 (a few samples of this study predate the infection). The sample titles of this study are shuffled in the database, so cell type and time point are left out; the donor was told from shared clones. The material sequenced was PBMCs or a T cell subset sorted from them (not recorded which). The chain was built from TRBV7-2 and TRBJ2-5, with no D gene named confidently. The DNA reads TGTGCCAGCAGCTTAGTGGCTAGCCAAGAGACCCAGTACTTC. This encodes CASSLVASQETQYF.